Each of the 29 T cell receptor beta chains below was sequenced from the same sample in a study of blood T cell repertoires in COVID-19. Produced via immunoSEQ multiplex PCR; TCRdb's table is partial and in-frame only. The repertoire has roughly 120,000 clones, 92% of them found once; the top ten carry about 1.9%. Sequenced sample: peripheral blood. Receptors originate from a man in his fifties or sixties with COVID-19, enrolled during active disease.

V is TRBV24-1 and J is TRBJ2-1; 10 bases fit TRBD1. Germline V CDR1 and CDR2: KGHDR, SFDVKD. J was trimmed by 7 bases and V by 2 bases; bases with no gene match: 13. The CDR3 consists of 18 residues. CDR3 nucleotides: TGTGCCACCAGTGATTCCAGCGCCGGGACAGGGGAATTGAATGAGCAGTTCTTC. This translates into CATSDSSAGTGELNEQFF.

This clone was recorded only once. The chain has TRBV7-8 and TRBJ1-2; tentatively, D is TRBD1 (5 bases). V lost 1 base and J 1 base, leaving 13 bases between the germline ends. The CDR3 has 16 residues. Germline CDR1 reads SGHVS; CDR2 reads FQNEAQ. In nucleotides, the CDR3 is TGTGCCAGCAGCTTAGGGTCGCGGGGGGGTAACTATGGCTACACCTTC. This sequence encodes CASSLGSRGGNYGYTF.

The chain couples TRBV7-2 to TRBJ2-2; 7 positions match TRBD2. The J segment lost 3 bases and the V segment lost 9 bases, leaving 4 bases of the junction unmatched. Per the germline V gene, CDR1 is SGHTA and CDR2 is FQGNSA. There are 13 residues in the CDR3. This CDR3 reads CASTSVYTGELFF. DNA for the CDR3: TGTGCCAGTACTAGCGTATACACCGGGGAGCTGTTTTTT.

There are a few counts of this clone. The chain links TRBV29-1 to TRBJ1-2; 10 bases line up with TRBD1. CDR1 is SQVTM, CDR2 ANQGSEA, per germline. The V segment lost 6 bases and the J segment 8 bases; nucleotides outside the gene matches: 12. The CDR3 contains 14 residues. In DNA, the CDR3 is TGCAGCGTGGCCGGGACAGGGGCCCTCGGGGGCTACACCTTC. Its protein product is CSVAGTGALGGYTF.

The CDR3, as DNA: TGTGCCAGCAGCCGCGTTAGCGGGGGGCGAGATACGCAGTATTTT. Translating it yields CASSRVSGGRDTQYF. This chain links TRBV5-4 with TRBJ2-3, with TRBD2 identical over 10 bases. The V segment lost 4 bases and the J segment 5 bases; nucleotides outside the gene matches: 7. Germline CDR1 and CDR2: SGHNT and YYREEE (reference sequence). The CDR3 sequence is 15 residues long. The full variable domain, in which reference TRBV5-4 and TRBJ2-3 provide the parts outside the CDR3, is ETGVTQSPTHLIKTRGQQVTLRCSSQSGHNTVSWYQQALGQGPQFIFQYYREEENGRGNFPPRFSGLQFPNYSSELNVNALELDDSALYLCASSRVSGGRDTQYFGPGTRLTVL.

CDR3 nucleotide sequence: TGTGCCAGCAGCGCGGGACTAGCTCAGTTTAATGAGCAGTTCTTC. Residues: CASSAGLAQFNEQFF. The chain couples TRBV9 to TRBJ2-1; 9 bases line up with TRBD2. This CDR3 spans 15 amino acids. J lost 7 bases, V lost 3 bases, and 8 bases had no gene match. Germline assignment: CDR1 SGDLS and CDR2 YYNGEE.

In DNA form, the CDR3 reads TGCAGCGTGACTAGCGGGAGGGGGGGCACAGATACGCAGTATTTT. Translated: CSVTSGRGGTDTQYF. The V gene is TRBV29-1, the J gene TRBJ2-3, with 14 bases matching TRBD2. The germline V gene encodes CDR1 SQVTM and CDR2 ANQGSEA. Trimming at V came to 6 bases and at J to 1 base, leaving 3 bases not matched to a gene. The CDR3 runs to 15 residues.

The chain is built from TRBV5-4 and TRBJ2-5; TRBD2 matches 9 bases. The germline V gene has CDR1 SGHNT and CDR2 YYREEE (reference sequence). V shed 1 base, J shed 4 bases, and the junction held 2 bases outside the gene matches. The CDR3 contains 14 residues. The CDR3 sequence: CASSLTSGLETQYF. CDR3 DNA sequence: TGTGCCAGCAGCTTGACTAGCGGGTTAGAGACCCAGTACTTC.

This clone was detected a few times. V is TRBV5-1 and J is TRBJ2-1, with TRBD2 matching over 10 bases. The V and J ends lost 2 bases and 9 bases, in that order; junction bases with no gene match: 11. The CDR3 length is 16 residues. The germline gives CDR1 SGHRS, CDR2 YFSETQ. The CDR3 is CASSFGSSGRRGEQFF. Here the CDR3 DNA reads TGCGCCAGCAGCTTCGGGAGTAGCGGGAGGCGGGGTGAGCAGTTCTTC. The full variable domain, its missing parts supplied by reference TRBV5-1 and TRBJ2-1, is KAGVTQTPRYLIKTRGQQVTLSCSPISGHRSVSWYQQTPGQGLQFLFEYFSETQRNKGNFPGRFSGRQFSNSRSEMNVSTLELGDSALYLCASSFGSSGRRGEQFFGPGTRLTVL.

The chain employs TRBV27 and TRBJ2-6; TRBD1 is a possible D gene (6 bases). The CDR3 contains 16 residues. Trimming shortened V by 2 bases and J by 1 base, and 9 bases separated the two germline ends. Germline lookup yields CDR1 MNHEY and CDR2 SMNVEV (reference sequence). The CDR3 spells CASSLKGGSGANVLTF. The CDR3 bases are TGTGCCAGCAGTTTAAAAGGGGGATCTGGGGCCAACGTCCTGACTTTC.

This clone was counted a few times. The V gene is TRBV3-1 (or the pseudogene TRBV3-2), the J gene TRBJ2-3; 7 nucleotides match TRBD2. V lost 6 bases to trimming and J lost 2 bases; unmatched junction nucleotides: 11. Germline values: CDR1 LGHDT, CDR2 YNNKEL (reference sequence). This CDR3 has 16 residues. The CDR3 nucleotides read TGTGCCAGCAGTCTAGACATAGCGGGCCCCACAGATACGCAGTATTTT. Protein sequence: CASSLDIAGPTDTQYF.

This clone came up once. The genes are TRBV29-1 and TRBJ2-3, with 10 bases fitting TRBD2. The V gene end was trimmed by 5 bases and the J gene end by 0 bases; junction bases not matched to a gene: 5. The germline gives CDR1 SQVTM, CDR2 ANQGSEA. This CDR3 is built from 15 residues. The CDR3 here is CSVTTSGASTDTQYF. The CDR3 DNA reads TGCAGCGTTACAACTAGCGGGGCTAGCACAGATACGCAGTATTTT.

The chain employs TRBV2 and TRBJ1-2; no firm D call. The V end lost 3 bases, the J end lost 7 bases, and 6 bases lay between the germline ends. CDR3 length equals 11 residues. Germline CDR1 SNHLY, CDR2 FYNNEI. CDR3: CASSEASGYTF. In DNA, the CDR3 is TGTGCCAGCAGTGAGGCATCTGGCTACACCTTC.

The chain recombines TRBV19 with TRBJ2-1, with 10 bases that match TRBD1. The J segment lost 5 bases and the V segment lost 9 bases, leaving 7 bases of the junction unmatched. Germline V gene data show CDR1 as LNHDA and CDR2 as SQIVND (reference sequence). The CDR3 contains 14 residues. CDR3 region: CASRDRGENNEQFF. CDR3 DNA: TGTGCCAGCAGGGACAGGGGAGAAAACAATGAGCAGTTCTTC.

The V gene is TRBV7-3, the J gene TRBJ2-2; TRBD2 matches at 7 bases. This CDR3 contains 15 residues. Trimming removed 4 bases from V and 0 bases from J; junction bases left unmatched: 2. Germline lookup yields CDR1 SGHTA and CDR2 FQGTGA. CDR3: CASSSSGTNTGELFF. For the CDR3, the DNA is TGTGCCAGCAGCTCAAGCGGGACGAACACCGGGGAGCTGTTTTTT.

The chain couples TRBV6-5 to TRBJ2-7, with D possibly TRBD2 on 6 matching bases. This CDR3 region has 15 residues. CDR1 is MNHEY, CDR2 SVGAGI, per germline. The V end lost 5 bases, the J end lost 5 bases, and 19 bases lay between the germline ends. The CDR3 sequence is CASSPRERSGHEQYF. For the CDR3, the DNA is TGTGCCAGCAGTCCTCGGGAGCGGTCGGGCCACGAGCAGTACTTC.

The V call is TRBV21-1, the J call TRBJ2-7; the listed D gene, TRBD1, was not tested against the DNA. TRBV21-1 is tagged as a pseudogene. The CDR3 contains 19 residues. CDR3 sequence reads: CASSPWATDTNLSTYEQYF. The DNA for the CDR3 is TGTGCCAGCAGCCCCTGGGCAACTGACACCAATCTTTCGACCTACGAGCAGTACTTC.

This chain connects TRBV7-2 to TRBJ1-5, with unresolved D. CDR3 length equals 13 residues. V lost 6 bases and J 6 bases, leaving 12 bases between the germline ends. Germline assignment: CDR1 SGHTA and CDR2 FQGNSA. The CDR3 coding sequence is TGTGCCAGCAGTGGACTGAACGGTCAGCCCCAGCATTTT. As protein: CASSGLNGQPQHF.

V gene TRBV2 combines with J gene TRBJ1-2; 8 positions match TRBD1. The CDR3 is made up of 13 amino acids. Germline CDR1 SNHLY, CDR2 FYNNEI. V lost 6 bases and J lost 5; bases outside the gene matches: 5. As DNA, the CDR3 is TGTGCCAGCAGCCCACAGGGGGGGTATGGCTACACCTTC. Protein: CASSPQGGYGYTF.

In this sample, this clone turned up a few times. The chain links TRBV5-1 to TRBJ2-2, with D maybe TRBD2 (5 bases). The CDR3 has 14 amino acids. The V end was cut by 0 bases, the J end by 3 bases, with 6 bases between. CDR1 is SGHRS and CDR2 is YFSETQ in the germline V gene. In DNA form, the CDR3 reads TGCGCCAGCAGCTTGGCCGGGGACACCGGGGAGCTGTTTTTT. Translated, it gives CASSLAGDTGELFF.

The V call is TRBV30, the J call TRBJ2-2; perhaps TRBD1 as D (5 bases). Per the germline V gene, CDR1 is GTSNPN and CDR2 is SVGIG (reference sequence). Trimming pared 3 bases from V and 3 bases from J, leaving 11 bases between. The CDR3 covers 14 residues. CDR3 sequence (DNA): TGTGCCTGGAGGGGCAGGGTAGACACCGGGGAGCTGTTTTTT. Encoded protein: CAWRGRVDTGELFF.

For the CDR3, the DNA is TGCGCCAGCAGCTTATCTGCTACGAGGAACACAGATACGCAGTATTTT. This sequence encodes CASSLSATRNTDTQYF. This chain connects TRBV5-1 to TRBJ2-3, with unresolved D. Trimming pared 2 bases from V and 2 bases from J, leaving 15 bases between. The CDR3 consists of 16 residues. Germline V CDR1 and CDR2: SGHRS, YFSETQ. Filled out from reference TRBV5-1 and TRBJ2-3, the complete variable domain reads KAGVTQTPRYLIKTRGQQVTLSCSPISGHRSVSWYQQTPGQGLQFLFEYFSETQRNKGNFPGRFSGRQFSNSRSEMNVSTLELGDSALYLCASSLSATRNTDTQYFGPGTRLTVL.

The chain combines TRBV29-1 with TRBJ2-1, with D perhaps matching TRBD2 (5 bases). Trimming took 4 bases from V and 7 from J, leaving 11 bases between them. CDR1 and CDR2 from the germline V gene are SQVTM and ANQGSEA. The CDR3 runs to 12 residues. The CDR3 sequence is CSVGPGGNEQFF. DNA of the CDR3: TGCAGCGTTGGCCCCGGAGGAAATGAGCAGTTCTTC.

This clone was observed a single time. This chain uses TRBV27 with TRBJ1-6; D uncertain. CDR1 is MNHEY, CDR2 SMNVEV, per germline (reference sequence). This CDR3 contains 14 residues. V was shortened by 3 bases and J by 7 bases, with 10 bases between the two germline ends. This chain's CDR3 is CASSFFTVNSPLHF. DNA of the CDR3: TGTGCCAGCAGTTTTTTCACAGTAAATTCACCCCTCCACTTT.

This rearrangement joins TRBV18 to TRBJ2-7, with 7 bases lining up with TRBD2. CDR3 length: 15 amino acids. Trimming at V came to 5 bases and at J to 0 bases, leaving 7 bases not matched to a gene. The germline V gene has CDR1 KGHSH and CDR2 LQKENI. This chain's CDR3 is CASSRSGENSYEQYF. CDR3 coding DNA: TGTGCCAGCTCAAGGAGCGGGGAAAACTCCTACGAGCAGTACTTC. Filled out from reference TRBV18 and TRBJ2-7, the complete variable domain reads NAGVMQNPRHLVRRRGQEARLRCSPMKGHSHVYWYRQLPEEGLKFMVYLQKENIIDESGMPKERFSAEFPKEGPSILRIQQVVRGDSAAYFCASSRSGENSYEQYFGPGTRLTVT.

The genes are TRBV7-6 and TRBJ2-5, with D tentatively TRBD2 (6 bases). This CDR3 region has 17 residues. V gave up 5 bases and J gave up 0 bases, with 19 bases separating them. Germline V gene data show CDR1 as SGHVS and CDR2 as FNYEAQ. This CDR3 reads CASSPRTIFGDQETQYF. The CDR3 nucleotides read TGTGCCAGCAGCCCAAGGACTATTTTCGGGGACCAAGAGACCCAGTACTTC.

In the case of this clone: The same CDR3 can be traced to other DNA sequences in this sample. The chain has TRBV6-1 and TRBJ2-2; D not certain. Between the trimmed V and J ends, which lost 3 bases and 5 bases, there was a span of 7 bases. The CDR3 runs to 13 residues. The V gene's germline CDR1 is MNHNS and CDR2 SASEGT. The CDR3 is CASSEVQTGELFF. The CDR3 region has the DNA TGTGCCAGCAGTGAGGTCCAGACCGGGGAGCTGTTTTTT.

The gene calls are TRBV3-1 (or the pseudogene TRBV3-2) and TRBJ2-5; the match to TRBD2 covers 7 bases. CDR3 length: 16 residues. V shed 4 bases and J 7 bases; nucleotides not matched to a gene: 15. Germline CDR1 LGHDT, CDR2 YNNKEL (reference sequence). The CDR3 DNA reads as TGTGCCAGCAGCCCTTTCACCCCTAGCGGCGGGGGGACCCAGTACTTC. Translated, it gives CASSPFTPSGGGTQYF.

This clone was counted a single time. This chain uses TRBV7-2 with TRBJ1-2, with D perhaps TRBD1 (5 bases). With 2 bases removed from V and 5 bases from J, the gap between germline ends came to 12 bases. The CDR3 runs to 14 residues. In germline, CDR1 is SGHTA, CDR2 FQGNSA. CDR3 in DNA: TGTGCCAGCAGCTTACCAGGCAGGGTTTATGGCTACACCTTC. As protein: CASSLPGRVYGYTF.